Listed below are T cell receptor beta chains from one sample, sequenced in a study of cytomegalovirus exposure and HLA in healthy donors. Libraries were prepared by immunoSEQ multiplex PCR; TCRdb keeps only in-frame clonotypes and omits some of them. Among 100,000 to 150,000 clones, 77% were seen once, and the ten largest hold 4.2%. The sample comprised PBMCs. The receptors originated from a male donor in good health and CMV-seropositive. Each CDR3 is given with its conserved first and last residue. The D gene is left open where the match is weak. A row's size may be missing; if present it is once, few, many or a size class.

D,size,J,V,CDR3,DNA
TRBD1,few,TRBJ2-3,TRBV5-8,CASSLLGTGGTDTQYF,TGTGCCAGCAGCTTACTCGGGACAGGGGGAACAGATACGCAGTATTTT
NA,NA,TRBJ2-1,TRBV2,CARGNYNEQFF,TGTGCCAGGGGCAACTACAATGAGCAGTTCTTC
NA,NA,TRBJ1-5,TRBV5-1,CASSLLGRDQPQHF,TGCGCCAGCAGCTTGTTGGGGAGGGATCAGCCCCAGCATTTT
NA,NA,TRBJ2-1,TRBV9,CASSVASGEYNEQFF,TGTGCCAGCAGCGTAGCGTCCGGGGAGTACAATGAGCAGTTCTTC
TRBD2,NA,TRBJ2-5,TRBV7-3,CASSRLAGGVETQYF,TGTGCCAGCAGCCGACTAGCGGGAGGTGTAGAGACCCAGTACTTC
NA,NA,TRBJ2-7,TRBV4-1,CASSQGPNREPRQYF,TGCGCCAGCAGCCAGGGGCCGAACAGGGAACCCCGGCAGTACTTC
NA,NA,TRBJ1-2,TRBV28,CASSLTAGYGYTF,TGTGCCAGCAGTTTAACGGCGGGCTATGGCTACACCTTC
TRBD2,NA,TRBJ2-1,TRBV29-1,CSVVRLAGSYNEQFF,TGCAGCGTTGTTCGGCTAGCGGGTTCCTACAATGAGCAGTTCTTC
NA,NA,TRBJ1-2,TRBV7-9,CASSFGNLNYGYTF,TGTGCCAGCAGCTTCGGGAACCTTAACTATGGCTACACCTTC
TRBD2,once,TRBJ2-1,TRBV7-3,CASSLTGLIINEQFF,TGTGCCAGCAGCTTAACGGGACTAATCATCAATGAGCAGTTCTTC
NA,few,TRBJ2-5,TRBV5-4,CASSVTGSQETQYF,TGTGCCAGCAGCGTGACGGGATCGCAAGAGACCCAGTACTTC
NA,once,TRBJ2-6,TRBV5-1,CASSPPGDVLTF,TGCGCCAGCAGCCCCCCCGGAGACGTCCTGACTTTC
TRBD2,NA,TRBJ2-7,TRBV29-1,CSVEDPSGSYEQYF,TGCAGCGTTGAAGACCCTAGCGGCTCCTACGAGCAGTACTTC
NA,NA,TRBJ2-1,TRBV6-1,CASSEAHRSYNEQFF,TGTGCCAGCAGTGAAGCGCACCGGTCCTACAATGAGCAGTTCTTC
TRBD1,NA,TRBJ2-7,TRBV5-1,CASSETGTGTYEQYF,TGCGCCAGCAGCGAAACCGGGACAGGGACCTACGAGCAGTACTTC
NA,NA,TRBJ1-1,TRBV6-6,CATHGGLNTEAFF,TGTGCCACTCACGGGGGACTGAACACTGAAGCTTTCTTT
NA,NA,TRBJ1-4,TRBV5-1,CASSLGFGQNFNEKLFF,TGCGCCAGCAGCTTGGGTTTTGGACAGAACTTTAATGAAAAACTGTTTTTT
NA,NA,TRBJ2-1,TRBV7-9,CASSLLAGPGNEQFF,TGTGCCAGCAGCTTACTCGCCGGGCCAGGGAATGAGCAGTTCTTC
NA,NA,TRBJ1-2,TRBV29-1,CSVEVRVGGYTF,TGCAGCGTGGAAGTCAGGGTGGGGGGCTACACCTTC
TRBD1,few,TRBJ2-7,TRBV19,CASSRTGTYEQYF,TGTGCCAGTAGCCGGACAGGGACTTACGAGCAGTACTTC
TRBD2,NA,TRBJ2-5,TRBV7-8,CASSSPGLAGGKTQYF,TGTGCCAGCAGCTCCCCGGGACTAGCGGGAGGGAAGACCCAGTACTTC
TRBD2,NA,TRBJ2-2,TRBV6-5,CASRSRGSTGELFF,TGTGCCAGCAGGTCGCGCGGGAGCACCGGGGAGCTGTTTTTT
NA,NA,TRBJ2-5,TRBV7-9,CASSPLGGIEETQYF,TGTGCCAGCAGCCCTCTCGGCGGAATTGAAGAGACCCAGTACTTC
NA,NA,TRBJ2-5,TRBV5-1,CASSHSGQETQYF,TGCGCCAGCTCCCATAGCGGACAAGAGACCCAGTACTTC
NA,NA,TRBJ2-7,TRBV6-5,CASRTGQTYEQYF,TGTGCCAGCAGAACCGGACAAACCTACGAGCAGTACTTC
NA,few,TRBJ1-5,TRBV18,CASSPQGFNQPQHF,TGTGCCAGCTCACCACAGGGGTTCAATCAGCCCCAGCATTTT
TRBD1,NA,TRBJ1-2,TRBV27,CASKDPNRGLYGYTF,TGTGCCAGCAAGGATCCGAACAGGGGGCTTTATGGCTACACCTTC
NA,NA,TRBJ1-6,TRBV28,CASSSGGRGRSLHF,TGTGCCAGCAGTTCCGGGGGACGCGGTAGGTCCCTCCACTTT
NA,NA,TRBJ1-2,TRBV6-5,CASSRSGKNYGYTF,TGTGCCAGCAGTCGGTCCGGGAAGAACTATGGCTACACCTTC
TRBD1,few,TRBJ1-1,TRBV5-1,CASSLAAGGSSMNTEAFF,TGCGCCAGCAGCTTGGCGGCAGGGGGCTCTAGTATGAACACTGAAGCTTTCTTT
NA,NA,TRBJ1-6,TRBV28,CASSLSGGALSISPLHF,TGTGCCAGCAGTTTATCCGGGGGGGCGCTTTCAATTTCACCCCTCCACTTT
TRBD1,NA,TRBJ2-7,TRBV6-1,CASNRDRGYEQYF,TGTGCCAGCAATCGGGACAGGGGCTACGAGCAGTACTTC
NA,NA,TRBJ2-7,TRBV11-1,CASSFSSTAEQYF,TGTGCCAGCAGCTTCTCTTCGACAGCCGAGCAGTACTTC
NA,NA,TRBJ2-7,TRBV11-3,CASSSPDWRSEQYF,TGTGCCAGCAGCTCACCGGACTGGCGCAGCGAGCAGTACTTC
NA,NA,TRBJ1-4,TRBV9,CASSLRWGESEKLFF,TGTGCCAGCAGCCTCAGATGGGGAGAAAGTGAAAAACTGTTTTTT
NA,NA,TRBJ1-5,TRBV5-4,CASSPGGRDQPQHF,TGTGCCAGCAGCCCGGGGGGCAGGGATCAGCCCCAGCATTTT
TRBD1,NA,TRBJ1-1,TRBV5-1,CASSYGDSMNTEAFF,TGCGCCAGCAGCTACGGGGACAGTATGAACACTGAAGCTTTCTTT
NA,few,TRBJ2-1,TRBV4-1,CASSHGVEGDEQFF,TGCGCCAGCAGCCATGGGGTAGAGGGAGATGAGCAGTTCTTC
NA,few,TRBJ1-1,TRBV30,CAWTKRQMNTEAFF,TGTGCCTGGACAAAACGACAGATGAACACTGAAGCTTTCTTT
NA,NA,TRBJ1-2,TRBV10-3,CAISQDSNYGYTF,TGTGCCATCAGTCAGGACAGTAACTATGGCTACACCTTC
TRBD1,NA,TRBJ1-2,TRBV7-9,CSSSYRGLGGYTF,TGTTCCAGCAGCTACAGGGGGTTGGGTGGCTACACCTTC
TRBD2,NA,TRBJ2-3,TRBV27,CASAGGRGAADTQYF,TGTGCCAGCGCCGGGGGGCGGGGGGCGGCAGATACGCAGTATTTT
NA,NA,TRBJ2-7,TRBV2,CASSVYQGGEQYF,TGTGCCAGCAGTGTGTATCAGGGTGGCGAGCAGTACTTC
TRBD2,NA,TRBJ2-1,TRBV11-3,CASSFGFSYGTSGNEQFF,TGTGCCAGCAGCTTCGGGTTTAGTTATGGGACTAGCGGCAATGAGCAGTTCTTC
TRBD2,NA,TRBJ2-5,TRBV5-4,CASSSRTSGGETQYF,TGTGCCAGCAGCTCCCGGACTAGCGGAGGAGAGACCCAGTACTTC
NA,NA,TRBJ2-7,TRBV4-1,CASSQVGYSYEQYF,TGCGCCAGCAGCCAAGTTGGTTACTCCTACGAGCAGTACTTC
NA,NA,TRBJ2-1,TRBV29-1,CSGSGGDYNEQFF,TGCAGCGGTTCCGGGGGAGATTACAATGAGCAGTTCTTC
TRBD1,NA,TRBJ1-4,TRBV28,CASRGQGKLFF,TGTGCCAGCAGGGGACAGGGAAAACTGTTTTTT
TRBD2,NA,TRBJ2-1,TRBV5-1,CASSLFLAGSYNEQFF,TGCGCCAGCAGCTTGTTCCTAGCGGGGTCCTACAATGAGCAGTTCTTC
TRBD1,once,TRBJ1-2,TRBV5-1,CASRPSPQGAYGYTF,TGCGCCAGCAGACCCTCCCCACAGGGGGCCTATGGCTACACCTTC
NA,NA,TRBJ2-2,TRBV6-4,CASSDSRTGDTGELFF,TGTGCCAGCAGTGACTCGAGAACAGGAGACACCGGGGAGCTGTTTTTT
NA,NA,TRBJ1-2,TRBV25-1,CASSEGRGYGYTF,TGTGCCAGCAGTGAAGGCAGGGGCTATGGCTACACCTTC
NA,NA,TRBJ1-1,TRBV27,CASSFGGPTEAFF,TGTGCCAGCAGTTTCGGGGGGCCCACTGAAGCTTTCTTT
TRBD2,few,TRBJ2-5,TRBV7-6,CASSLSGNPWETQYF,TGTGCCAGCAGCCTTAGCGGGAACCCCTGGGAGACCCAGTACTTC
TRBD1,NA,TRBJ2-1,TRBV19,CATNQHGRDRLVGNEQFF,TGTGCCACCAACCAACACGGCCGGGACAGGTTAGTTGGCAATGAGCAGTTCTTC
NA,NA,TRBJ2-7,TRBV29-1,CSVEDADRTGEQYF,TGCAGCGTTGAAGATGCCGACAGGACGGGAGAGCAGTACTTC
TRBD1,NA,TRBJ1-5,TRBV7-8,CASSPMGQARDQPQHF,TGTGCCAGCAGCCCAATGGGACAGGCCCGGGATCAGCCCCAGCATTTT